This TCR beta chain was captured by sequencing in a study of T cell responses to AZD1222 COVID-19 vaccine (TCRdb year 2021). For the wider study: A total of 230 or so trial participants underwent TCR sequencing, of whom nearly 210 received two doses of AZD1222 and about 25 received two doses of the MenACWY control vaccine. Trial participants were enrolled by age into 18-55, 56-69 and 70-plus year subgroups, with roughly 150, 30 and 60 TCR-sequenced participants respectively.

About this clone itself: Its target antigen remains unknown. Base-call qualities are not available, and no considerably larger clone is one nucleotide away.

General study outcomes and caveats: Spike-specific TCR breadth and depth rose significantly after two AZD1222 doses compared with day 0 and with MenACWY recipients. The 56-69-year group was small, and its depth increase did not reach significance, likely because of low power. Conclusions about previously exposed vaccinees are limited, since just 5 or 6 AZD1222 recipients were seropositive for SARS-CoV-2 at baseline. Most participants were white British and females outnumbered males, and the authors suggested that clonal diversity may have been underestimated. Reportedly, almost half of the unique spike-specific TCRs recognized epitopes lying outside the regions that are mutated in the B.1.351 and B.1.1.7 variants. The vaccine-associated CD4 TCRs covered the entire spike protein, and the dominant responses fell in regions 160-218 and 743-854. No day 14 peak-response samples were available, so repertoires were characterized only after the peak T cell response.

The time point label, read with the paper, signifies: about 28 days (+/-7) after the second vaccine dose. AZD1222 recipients with second doses at about 4 weeks or about 12 weeks were pooled, because spike-specific TCR depth and breadth did not differ between schedules. The vaccinee samples were drawn from two UK trials, COV001 and COV002, one of which was a single-blind randomized controlled phase 2/3 trial testing AZD1222 (ChAdOx1 nCoV-19) in healthy adults. Trial participant PBMC samples were collected at day 0 and day 28 after the second dose for TCRbeta chain sequencing. The CDR3 regions of human TCRbeta chains were analyzed by immunosequencing. On the study's bioinformatics: TCRs in the repertoires were compared against a reference library of SARS-CoV-2-specific TCRs that had been generated with the MIRA antigen-specificity platform. Breadth was defined as the fraction of unique TCRs that were SARS-CoV-2-associated, and depth was defined as the fraction of total T cells that were SARS-CoV-2-associated. Using the MIRA data, each spike-specific TCR was mapped to the spike region that the TCR reacts to and placed in a CD4 or CD8 class. Log10-transformed breadth and depth values were compared by one-way ANOVA with Sidak's multiple comparisons tests. TCRdb retrieved this table from immuneACCESS and kept in-frame rearrangements only. Not all clones are present; in checked studies, unresolved V genes account for under half, and no reason is known for the remainder. V, J and clone size were drawn from that table, and D and trimming were deduced from the DNA. This sample is represented by 80,000 to 95,000 clones; 75% to 95% of them were singletons. Less than 5.5% of the sample belongs to the ten largest clones.

V gives up 5 bases and J gives up 6 bases, and the segment between their germline ends measures 11 bases. According to the germline V gene (reference sequence), CDR1 reads LGHDT and CDR2 reads YNNKEL. The CDR3 starts with the cysteine, ends with the phenylalanine, and has 13 residues. Only the CDR3 DNA is retained, 39 bases long and in frame from the first base. This TCR derives from an adult who received the AZD1222 COVID-19 vaccine. The chain was built from TRBV3-1 (or the pseudogene TRBV3-2) and TRBJ1-5; the D gene is not confidently resolved. Sequencing used peripheral blood, obtained 28 days after the second AZD1222 dose. The DNA sequence is given as TGTGCCAGCAGCTATTTGAAGAGTCAGCCCCAGCATTTT. It is translated as CASSYLKSQPQHF.